This is a list of T cell receptor beta chains from one sample in a study of T cell clones after liver transplantation. Their antigens remain unidentified. Data came from immunoSEQ multiplex PCR; TCRdb stores just in-frame clones and leaves some out. Among some 3,000 clones listed, roughly 23% were seen once. Sequenced sample: CD4+ T cells from PBMCs cultured with third-party cells. These receptors were obtained from a human patient who received a liver transplant. Some of the T cells might come from the graft donor. CDR3s include the opening cysteine and the closing phenylalanine or tryptophan.

j_gene: TRBJ2-7
v_gene: TRBV5-5
CDR3aa: CASSQRQGPYEQYF

j_gene: TRBJ2-7
v_gene: TRBV5-4
CDR3aa: CASSRDRYEQYF

j_gene: TRBJ1-5
v_gene: TRBV10-2
CDR3aa: CASRPSGTVNQPQHF

j_gene: TRBJ2-7
v_gene: TRBV4-3
CDR3aa: CASSQGGPDRQYF

j_gene: TRBJ1-1
v_gene: TRBV7-2
CDR3aa: CASSPRWRGTEAFF

j_gene: TRBJ2-2
v_gene: TRBV5-1
CDR3aa: CASSLAGVTVNTGELFF

j_gene: TRBJ1-2
v_gene: TRBV28
CDR3aa: CASSSGQYGYTF

j_gene: TRBJ1-4
v_gene: TRBV9
CDR3aa: CASSVAGTNEKLFF

j_gene: TRBJ2-3
v_gene: TRBV6-6
CDR3aa: CASSYSAARGDTQYF

j_gene: TRBJ2-7
v_gene: TRBV6-5
CDR3aa: CASSSTGRNYEQYF

j_gene: TRBJ2-3
v_gene: TRBV30
CDR3aa: CAWSRGGTSTDTQYF

j_gene: TRBJ2-3
v_gene: TRBV19
CDR3aa: CASSWTSGRPPDTQYF

j_gene: TRBJ2-1
v_gene: TRBV6-9
CDR3aa: CASSLRGFQFF

j_gene: TRBJ1-4
v_gene: TRBV5-1
CDR3aa: CASSATPGTGPGEKLFF

j_gene: TRBJ2-7
v_gene: TRBV2
CDR3aa: CASSEAFQHSTIPYEQYF

j_gene: TRBJ1-3
v_gene: TRBV6-5
CDR3aa: CASRRTAETGNTIYF

j_gene: TRBJ2-3
v_gene: TRBV9
CDR3aa: CASSVLPRGDTQYF

j_gene: TRBJ2-7
v_gene: TRBV7-2
CDR3aa: CASSLPYQGEQYF

j_gene: TRBJ2-3
v_gene: TRBV19
CDR3aa: CASSIMVSTDTQYF

j_gene: TRBJ1-1
v_gene: TRBV10-3
CDR3aa: CAISEGGQGATEAFF

j_gene: TRBJ2-1
v_gene: TRBV7-9
CDR3aa: CASSLGLAGLNEQFF

j_gene: TRBJ2-6
v_gene: TRBV11-2
CDR3aa: CASSLVAGPGANVLTF

j_gene: TRBJ2-7
v_gene: TRBV19
CDR3aa: CASSMRQALGYEQYF

j_gene: TRBJ2-5
v_gene: TRBV6-1
CDR3aa: CASSEAQLAGTETQYF

j_gene: TRBJ2-3
v_gene: TRBV7-4
CDR3aa: CASSRGGFTDTQYF

j_gene: TRBJ1-1
v_gene: TRBV7-9
CDR3aa: CASSSMAGRNTEAFF

j_gene: TRBJ2-1
v_gene: TRBV5-6
CDR3aa: CASSVYSYNEQFF

j_gene: TRBJ1-6
v_gene: TRBV28
CDR3aa: CASSLPGQSGSPLHF

j_gene: TRBJ1-5
v_gene: TRBV5-1
CDR3aa: CASSAGTGGNQPQHF

j_gene: TRBJ1-2
v_gene: TRBV7-6
CDR3aa: CASSWRQGGDGYTF

j_gene: TRBJ2-3
v_gene: TRBV2
CDR3aa: CASRPRLGSTDTQYF

j_gene: TRBJ1-1
v_gene: TRBV28
CDR3aa: CASSSLGPNTEAFF

j_gene: TRBJ1-2
v_gene: TRBV7-2
CDR3aa: CASSLVGDKYGYTF

j_gene: TRBJ2-6
v_gene: TRBV27
CDR3aa: CASTRTIYGANVLTF

j_gene: TRBJ1-1
v_gene: TRBV5-4
CDR3aa: CAGRRGVMNTEAFF

j_gene: TRBJ1-3
v_gene: TRBV9
CDR3aa: CASSPFDRGHGNTIYF

j_gene: TRBJ1-2
v_gene: TRBV10-3
CDR3aa: CAISSLQTGSNYGYTF

j_gene: TRBJ2-7
v_gene: TRBV28
CDR3aa: CASSPRGYEQYF

j_gene: TRBJ2-5
v_gene: TRBV5-3
CDR3aa: CASSFWGETQYF

j_gene: TRBJ2-2
v_gene: TRBV7-3
CDR3aa: CASPVGVGAGELFF

j_gene: TRBJ1-2
v_gene: TRBV11-1
CDR3aa: CASSLSQHYGYTF

j_gene: TRBJ2-4
v_gene: TRBV19
CDR3aa: CASSSPGARNIQYF

j_gene: TRBJ2-7
v_gene: TRBV5-6
CDR3aa: CASSRIGEQYF

j_gene: TRBJ2-4
v_gene: TRBV7-2
CDR3aa: CASSLWGRGETAKNIQYF

j_gene: TRBJ1-2
v_gene: TRBV19
CDR3aa: CASSIDRGVLNGYTF

j_gene: TRBJ2-7
v_gene: TRBV27
CDR3aa: CASSRRDSSYEQYF

j_gene: TRBJ2-7
v_gene: TRBV10-1
CDR3aa: CASSQAYEQYF

j_gene: TRBJ2-6
v_gene: TRBV8-2
CDR3aa: CGKSIRITQRRANVLTF

j_gene: TRBJ2-5
v_gene: TRBV29-1
CDR3aa: CSVEHASGGGPTQYF

j_gene: TRBJ2-3
v_gene: TRBV18
CDR3aa: CASSPGRLGLSTDTQYF

j_gene: TRBJ2-4
v_gene: TRBV6-5
CDR3aa: CASSYSEVAKNIQYF

j_gene: TRBJ2-3
v_gene: TRBV19
CDR3aa: CASSMTVASPTQYF

j_gene: TRBJ1-2
v_gene: TRBV2
CDR3aa: CASSRDTSRDGYTF

j_gene: TRBJ2-3
v_gene: TRBV30
CDR3aa: CALNPRGPRTDTQYF

j_gene: TRBJ2-5
v_gene: TRBV11-2
CDR3aa: CASSLWPPRLAGTRETQYF

j_gene: TRBJ2-7
v_gene: TRBV5-1
CDR3aa: CASSGFSYEQYF

j_gene: TRBJ2-2
v_gene: TRBV7-2
CDR3aa: CASSPGLAGIGGELFF

j_gene: TRBJ1-1
v_gene: TRBV27
CDR3aa: CASSRGQSANTEAFF

j_gene: TRBJ2-6
v_gene: TRBV12-1
CDR3aa: CASSIGQSRANVLTF

j_gene: TRBJ1-1
v_gene: TRBV25-1
CDR3aa: CASGDRGLSTEAFF